This T cell receptor beta chain was identified in a study of cytomegalovirus exposure and HLA in healthy donors. Study background: A later analysis reported the 90 to 150 validation repertoires used the same platform as the approximately 670 first-cohort repertoires. Study-level points and caveats: The classifier reportedly diagnosed cytomegalovirus status with high sensitivity and specificity. Rarity marked most TCR sequences, yet some public TCRs occurred in many donors. The study flagged about 160 TCR beta chains as cytomegalovirus-associated.

Method: immunoSEQ multiplex PCR; TCRdb's copy keeps in-frame clones and lacks some. The profile covers fewer than 120,000 clones, with approximately 88% appearing a single time and roughly 1.4% taken by the ten largest. Points on this clone: Its antigen is not known.

The clonotype comes from a woman aged 25 to 39 in good health and CMV-seropositive. The sequencing sample was made of PBMCs.

The chain's CDR3 is CATATETQETQYF. DNA of the CDR3: TGTGCCACCGCGACTGAGACTCAAGAGACCCAGTACTTC. The chain recombines TRBV7-9 with TRBJ2-5, with D unresolved. V lost 10 bases and J lost 2, with 14 bases in between. The CDR3 has 13 residues. The germline CDR1 and CDR2 sequences are SEHNR and FQNEAQ (reference sequence).